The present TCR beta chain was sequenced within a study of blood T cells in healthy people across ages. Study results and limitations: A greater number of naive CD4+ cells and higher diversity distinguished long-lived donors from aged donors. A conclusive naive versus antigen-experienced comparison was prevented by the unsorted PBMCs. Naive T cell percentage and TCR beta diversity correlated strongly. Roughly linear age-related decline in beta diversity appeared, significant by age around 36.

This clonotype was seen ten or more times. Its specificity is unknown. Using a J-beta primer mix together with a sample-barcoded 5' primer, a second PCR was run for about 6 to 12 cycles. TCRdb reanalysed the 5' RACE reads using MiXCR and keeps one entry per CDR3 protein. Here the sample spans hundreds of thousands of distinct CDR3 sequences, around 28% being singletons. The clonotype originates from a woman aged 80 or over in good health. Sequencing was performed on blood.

The CDR3, as DNA: TGTGCCAGCAGCGAACTAGCGGGTAACAATGAGCAGTTCTTC. Translation gives CASSELAGNNEQFF. The chain couples TRBV7-8 to TRBJ2-1; 9 bases are a match to TRBD2. V shed 5 bases and J 5 bases; nucleotides not matched to a gene: 4. CDR3 length: 14 residues. CDR1 and CDR2 from the germline V gene are SGHVS and FQNEAQ. Based on the CDR3 plus reference TRBV7-8 and TRBJ2-1, the full variable domain is GAGVSQSPRYKVAKRGQDVALRCDPISGHVSLFWYQQALGQGPEFLTYFQNEAQLDKSGLPSDRFFAERPEGSVSTLKIQRTQQEDSAVYLCASSELAGNNEQFFGPGTRLTVL.